One T cell receptor (beta chain) is described in this entry. Its antigen is currently unknown. TCRdb re-called the 5' RACE reads and catalogs CDR3 proteins one per entry, DNA excluded. Its listing shows some 410,000 distinct CDR3 sequences. This entry comes from a study of T cells expressing NK-cell markers. Overall study findings and caveats: In a group of several donors, dominant NKG2C+ clonotypes represented 1.0-7.0% of CD8+ T cells.

The CDR3 consists of 15 residues. Germline V gene sequence: CDR1 DFQATT, CDR2 SNEGSKA (reference sequence). The V gene is TRBV20-1, the J gene TRBJ2-4; TCRdb picks TRBD1, but there is no DNA to check that call. The clonotype originates from a woman aged 18-70 years in good health. Sequencing was done on a sample of blood T cells: a sorted CD56 or NKG2C T cell subset, CD4+ or CD8+ T cells, or bulk PBMC T cells (not recorded which). The chain's CDR3 is CSAPAGGQSKNIQYF.